This TCR beta chain stems from a study of T cell changes during pregnancy in multiple sclerosis. Assay: immunoSEQ multiplex PCR; the TCRdb copy retains only in-frame clones and omits some. Of about 52,000 clones listed, 85% to 95% are singletons. The clonotype comes from a female donor with multiple sclerosis, enrolled in a pregnancy study. The material was CD4+ T cells from peripheral blood mononuclear cells, obtained in the third trimester of pregnancy.

CDR3 sequence reads: CASSQDWGGSLAGSLPDTQYF. The CDR3 bases are TGCGCCAGCAGCCAAGATTGGGGGGGGAGCCTAGCGGGTTCACTACCCGATACGCAGTATTTT. J is TRBJ2-3 and V is TRBV4-1, with 8 bases matching TRBD2. V shed 0 bases, J shed 6 bases, and the junction held 23 bases outside the gene matches. The CDR3 totals 21 residues. The V gene's germline CDR1 is MGHRA and CDR2 YSYEKL.